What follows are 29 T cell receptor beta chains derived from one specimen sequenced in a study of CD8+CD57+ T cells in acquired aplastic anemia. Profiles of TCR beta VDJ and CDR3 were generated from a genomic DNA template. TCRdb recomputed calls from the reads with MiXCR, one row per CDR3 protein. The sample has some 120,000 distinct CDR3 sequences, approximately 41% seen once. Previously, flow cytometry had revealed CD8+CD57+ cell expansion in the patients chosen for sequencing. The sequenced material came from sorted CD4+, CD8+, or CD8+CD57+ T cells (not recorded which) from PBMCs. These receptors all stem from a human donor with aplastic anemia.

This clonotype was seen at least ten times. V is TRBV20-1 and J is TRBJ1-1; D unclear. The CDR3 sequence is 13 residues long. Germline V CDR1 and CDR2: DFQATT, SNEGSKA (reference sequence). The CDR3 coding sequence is TGCGTGTTTCAAGGGAGCATGAACACTGAAGCTTTCTTT. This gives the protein CVFQGSMNTEAFF.

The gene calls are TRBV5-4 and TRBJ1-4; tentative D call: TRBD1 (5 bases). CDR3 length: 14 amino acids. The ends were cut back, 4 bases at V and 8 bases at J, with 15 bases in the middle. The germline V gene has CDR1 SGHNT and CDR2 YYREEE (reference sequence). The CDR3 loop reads CASSLGPNGEKLFF. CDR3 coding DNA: TGTGCCAGCAGCCTGGGACCCAACGGGGAAAAACTGTTTTTT.

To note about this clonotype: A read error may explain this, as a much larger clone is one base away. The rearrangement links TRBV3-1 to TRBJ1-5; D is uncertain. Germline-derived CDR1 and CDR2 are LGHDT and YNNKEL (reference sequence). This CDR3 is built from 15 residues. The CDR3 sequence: CASSPGWGSNRPQHF. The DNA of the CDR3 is TGTGCCAGCAGCCCAGGCTGGGGTAGCAATCGGCCCCAGCATTTT. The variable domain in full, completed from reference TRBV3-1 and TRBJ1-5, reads DTAVSQTPKYLVTQMGNDKSIKCEQNLGHDTMYWYKQDSKKFLKIMFSYNNKELIINETVPNRFSPKSPDKAHLNLHINSLELGDSAVYFCASSPGWGSNRPQHFGDGTRLSIL.

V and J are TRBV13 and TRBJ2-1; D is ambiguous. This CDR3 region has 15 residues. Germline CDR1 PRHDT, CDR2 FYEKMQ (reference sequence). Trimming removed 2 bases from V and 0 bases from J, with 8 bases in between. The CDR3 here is CASSLSGVSYNEQFF. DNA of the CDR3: TGTGCCAGCAGCTTAAGTGGGGTCTCCTACAATGAGCAGTTCTTC.

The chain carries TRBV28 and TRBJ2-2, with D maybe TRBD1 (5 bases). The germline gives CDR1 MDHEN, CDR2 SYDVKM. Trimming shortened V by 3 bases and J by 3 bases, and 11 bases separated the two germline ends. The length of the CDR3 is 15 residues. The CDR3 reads CASSFNRGYTGELFF. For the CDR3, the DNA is TGTGCCAGCAGTTTTAATAGGGGATACACCGGGGAGCTGTTTTTT.

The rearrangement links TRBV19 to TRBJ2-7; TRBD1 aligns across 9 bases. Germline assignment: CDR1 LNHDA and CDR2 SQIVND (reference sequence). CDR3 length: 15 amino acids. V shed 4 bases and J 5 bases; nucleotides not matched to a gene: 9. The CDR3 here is CASSKTGTGWNEQYF. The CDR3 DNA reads TGTGCCAGTAGTAAGACCGGGACAGGGTGGAACGAGCAGTACTTC.

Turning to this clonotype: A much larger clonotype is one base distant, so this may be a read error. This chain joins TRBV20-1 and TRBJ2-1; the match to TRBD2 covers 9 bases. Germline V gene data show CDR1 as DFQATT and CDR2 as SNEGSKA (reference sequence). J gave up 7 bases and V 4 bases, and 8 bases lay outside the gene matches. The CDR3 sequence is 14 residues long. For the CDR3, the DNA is TGCAGTGCTATAGAAGCGGGGGGTGGGAATGAGCAGTTCTTC. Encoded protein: CSAIEAGGGNEQFF.

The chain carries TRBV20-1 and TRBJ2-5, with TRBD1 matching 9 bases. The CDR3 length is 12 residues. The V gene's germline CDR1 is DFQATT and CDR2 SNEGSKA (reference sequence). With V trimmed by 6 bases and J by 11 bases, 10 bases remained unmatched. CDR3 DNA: TGCAGTGCCACCCTGGACAGGGGATCTCAGTACTTC. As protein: CSATLDRGSQYF.

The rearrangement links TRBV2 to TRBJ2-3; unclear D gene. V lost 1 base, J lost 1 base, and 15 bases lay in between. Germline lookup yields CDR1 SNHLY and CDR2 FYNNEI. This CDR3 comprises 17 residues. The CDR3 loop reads CASSEERQLPGTDTQYF. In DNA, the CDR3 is TGTGCCAGCAGTGAAGAGAGGCAGCTGCCAGGCACAGATACGCAGTATTTT.

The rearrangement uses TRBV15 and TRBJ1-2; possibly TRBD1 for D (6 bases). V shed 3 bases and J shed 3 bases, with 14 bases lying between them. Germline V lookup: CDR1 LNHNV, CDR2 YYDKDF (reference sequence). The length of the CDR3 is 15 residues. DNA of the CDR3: TGTGCCACCAGCAGTCTCCGGACAGCTTACTATGGCTACACCTTC. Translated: CATSSLRTAYYGYTF.

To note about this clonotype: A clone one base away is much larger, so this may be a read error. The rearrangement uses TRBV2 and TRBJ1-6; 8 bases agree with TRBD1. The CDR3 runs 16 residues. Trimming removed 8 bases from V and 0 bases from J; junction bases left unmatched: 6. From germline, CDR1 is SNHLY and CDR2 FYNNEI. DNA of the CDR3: TGTGCCAGCCTACGGGACAGGAGCTCCTATAATTCACCCCTCCACTTT. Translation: CASLRDRSSYNSPLHF.

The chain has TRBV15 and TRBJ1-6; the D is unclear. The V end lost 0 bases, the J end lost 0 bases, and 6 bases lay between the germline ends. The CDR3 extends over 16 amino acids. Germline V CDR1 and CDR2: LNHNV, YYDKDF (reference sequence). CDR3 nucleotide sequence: TGTGCCACCAGCAGAGATCTGAGCTCCTATAATTCACCCCTCCACTTT. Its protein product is CATSRDLSSYNSPLHF.

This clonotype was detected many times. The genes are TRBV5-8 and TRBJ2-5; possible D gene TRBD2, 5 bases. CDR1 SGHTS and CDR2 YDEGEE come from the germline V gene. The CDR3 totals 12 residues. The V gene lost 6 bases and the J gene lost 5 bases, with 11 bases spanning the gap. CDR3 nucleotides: TGTGCCAGCACCCCCACTAGGGAGACCCAGTACTTC. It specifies CASTPTRETQYF.

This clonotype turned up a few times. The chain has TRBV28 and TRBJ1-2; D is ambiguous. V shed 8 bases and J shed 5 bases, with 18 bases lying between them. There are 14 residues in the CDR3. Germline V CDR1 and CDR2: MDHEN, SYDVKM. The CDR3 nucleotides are TGTGCCAGCGGCCCCTTAAGGGATGGATATGGCTACACCTTC. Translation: CASGPLRDGYGYTF.

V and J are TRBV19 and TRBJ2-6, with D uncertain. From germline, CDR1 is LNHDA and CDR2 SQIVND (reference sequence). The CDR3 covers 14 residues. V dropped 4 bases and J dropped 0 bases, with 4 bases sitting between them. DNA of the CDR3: TGTGCCAGTAGTAAGGACTCTGGGGCCAACGTCCTGACTTTC. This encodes CASSKDSGANVLTF.

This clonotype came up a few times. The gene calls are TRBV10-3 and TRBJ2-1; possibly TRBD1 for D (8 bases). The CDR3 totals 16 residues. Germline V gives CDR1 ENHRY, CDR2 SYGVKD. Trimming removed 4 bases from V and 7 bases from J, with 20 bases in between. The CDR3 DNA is TGTGCCATCAGTGCCTTCATAGGACAGGGAGGGAATGAGCAGTTCTTC. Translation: CAISAFIGQGGNEQFF.

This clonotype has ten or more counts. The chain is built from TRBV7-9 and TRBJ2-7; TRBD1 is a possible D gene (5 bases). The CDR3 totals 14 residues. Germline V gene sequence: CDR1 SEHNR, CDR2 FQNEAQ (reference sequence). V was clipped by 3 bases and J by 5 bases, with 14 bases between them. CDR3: CASSLGQGRDEQYF. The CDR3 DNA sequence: TGTGCCAGCAGCTTGGGGCAGGGAAGGGACGAGCAGTACTTC.

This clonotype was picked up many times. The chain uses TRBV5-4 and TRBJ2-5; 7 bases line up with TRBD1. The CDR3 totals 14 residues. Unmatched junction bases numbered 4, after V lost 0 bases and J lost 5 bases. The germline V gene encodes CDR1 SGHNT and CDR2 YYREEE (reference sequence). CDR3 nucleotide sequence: TGTGCCAGCAGCTTGGGAGGGGGCGAGGAGACCCAGTACTTC. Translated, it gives CASSLGGGEETQYF.

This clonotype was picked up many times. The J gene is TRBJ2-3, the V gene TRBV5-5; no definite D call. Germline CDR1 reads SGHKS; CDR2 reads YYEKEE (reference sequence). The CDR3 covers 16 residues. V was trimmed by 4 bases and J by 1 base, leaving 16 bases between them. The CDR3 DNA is TGTGCCAGCAGCCCCGAGGCCAGTTCGCGCACAGATACGCAGTATTTT. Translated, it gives CASSPEASSRTDTQYF.

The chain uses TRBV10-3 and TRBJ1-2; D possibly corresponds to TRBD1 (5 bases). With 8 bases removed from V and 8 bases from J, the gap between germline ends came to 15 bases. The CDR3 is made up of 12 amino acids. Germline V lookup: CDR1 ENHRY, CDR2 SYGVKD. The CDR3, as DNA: TGTGCCATCGCCCCTGTCCGGGGGGGCTACACCTTC. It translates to CAIAPVRGGYTF.

The CDR3 nucleotides read TGTGCCAGTACCAAGGGGCGAATAGGTGAAGCTTTCTTT. It codes for CASTKGRIGEAFF. The genes are TRBV19 and TRBJ1-1, with D possibly being TRBD1 (5 bases). This CDR3 has 13 residues. Germline CDR1 reads LNHDA; CDR2 reads SQIVND (reference sequence). V lost 7 bases and J 7 bases, leaving 16 bases between the germline ends.

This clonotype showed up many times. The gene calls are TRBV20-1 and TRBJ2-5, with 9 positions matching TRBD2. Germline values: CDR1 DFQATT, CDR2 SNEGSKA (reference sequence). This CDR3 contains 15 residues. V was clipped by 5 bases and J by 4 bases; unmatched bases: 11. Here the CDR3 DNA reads TGCAGTGCTGTAACCGGGACTAGCTCGATAGAGACCCAGTACTTC. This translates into CSAVTGTSSIETQYF.

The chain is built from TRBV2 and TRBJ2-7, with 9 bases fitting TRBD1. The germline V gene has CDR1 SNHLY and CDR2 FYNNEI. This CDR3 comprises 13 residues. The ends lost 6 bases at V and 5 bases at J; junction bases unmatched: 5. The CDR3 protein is CASRRDRADEQYF. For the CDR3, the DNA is TGTGCCAGCAGACGGGACAGGGCTGACGAGCAGTACTTC.

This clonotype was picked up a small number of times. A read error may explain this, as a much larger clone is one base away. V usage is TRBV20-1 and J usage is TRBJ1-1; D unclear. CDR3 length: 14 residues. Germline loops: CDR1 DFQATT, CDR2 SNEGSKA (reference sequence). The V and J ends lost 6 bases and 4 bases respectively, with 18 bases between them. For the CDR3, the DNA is TGCAGTGCCACAAGAGGCACCTTAAGCACTGAAGCTTTCTTT. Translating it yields CSATRGTLSTEAFF.

The CDR3, as DNA: TGTGCCAGCAGCTCCGGGACATCCTACGAGCAGTACTTC. This codes for CASSSGTSYEQYF. This chain uses TRBV9 with TRBJ2-7; D is perhaps TRBD1 (6 bases). The CDR3 is 13 residues long. In germline, CDR1 is SGDLS, CDR2 YYNGEE. V lost 4 bases to trimming and J lost 1 base, with 9 bases between them.

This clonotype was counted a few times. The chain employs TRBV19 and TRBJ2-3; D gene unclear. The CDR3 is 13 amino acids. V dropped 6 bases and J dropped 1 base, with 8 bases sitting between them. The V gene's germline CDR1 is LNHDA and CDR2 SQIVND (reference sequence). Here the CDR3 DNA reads TGTGCCAGTAGACCAGGAGGCACAGATACGCAGTATTTT. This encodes CASRPGGTDTQYF.

CDR3 nucleotides: TGTGCCAGCAGCGTAGGGGGTAATTCACCCCTCCACTTT. This translates into CASSVGGNSPLHF. The gene calls are TRBV9 and TRBJ1-6; D is undetermined. Germline values: CDR1 SGDLS, CDR2 YYNGEE. This CDR3 is 13 amino acids long. Between the trimmed V and J ends, which lost 0 bases and 6 bases, there was a span of 4 bases.

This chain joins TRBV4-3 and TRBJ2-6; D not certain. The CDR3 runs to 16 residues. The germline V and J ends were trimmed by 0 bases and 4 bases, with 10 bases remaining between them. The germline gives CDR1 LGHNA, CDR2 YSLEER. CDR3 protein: CASSQDWSRGANVLTF. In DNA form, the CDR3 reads TGCGCCAGCAGCCAAGATTGGTCGCGGGGGGCCAACGTCCTGACTTTC.

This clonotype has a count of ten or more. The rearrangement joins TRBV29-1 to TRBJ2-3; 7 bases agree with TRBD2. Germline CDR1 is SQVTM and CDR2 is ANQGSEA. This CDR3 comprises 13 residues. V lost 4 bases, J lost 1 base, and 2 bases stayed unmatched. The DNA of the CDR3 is TGCAGCGTTGTTCGGGGGGGCACAGATACGCAGTATTTT. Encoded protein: CSVVRGGTDTQYF.